These 8 T cell receptor beta chains were sequenced from one sample in a study of regulatory T cells in long-lasting Graves disease. Time point denoted: persistent/refractory GD, antithyroid drugs over 5 years with positive TRAb. Extracted PBMC RNA gave rise to the TCR library. iRepertoire HTBI primers and Arm-PCR of CDR3 regions built TCR beta libraries. Via MiXCR, TCRdb re-called the multiplex PCR reads, giving one row per CDR3 protein. The table has under 500,000 distinct CDR3 sequences, less than 25% seen once; the top ten hold 7% to 9.5%. This specimen consisted of peripheral blood mononuclear cells (PBMCs), obtained when the disease was refractory, from a patient treated with antithyroid drugs. The receptors were sampled from a female donor with Graves disease.

This clonotype was detected ten times or more. The gene calls are TRBV6-1 and TRBJ1-1; D unresolved. Germline-derived CDR1 and CDR2 are MNHNS and SASEGT. The CDR3 is made up of 12 amino acids. The germline V and J ends were trimmed by 6 bases and 4 bases, with 9 bases remaining between them. DNA of the CDR3: TGTGCCAGCAGAAAGATAGGCACTGAAGCTTTCTTT. As protein: CASRKIGTEAFF.

V and J are TRBV15 and TRBJ2-2, with 12 bases fitting TRBD2. The CDR3 loop spans 20 amino acids. The germline V gene encodes CDR1 LNHNV and CDR2 YYDKDF (reference sequence). Losses at the gene ends were 3 bases for V and 4 bases for J; bases not matched to a gene: 15. This CDR3 reads CATSSGGKTSGRWSTGELFF. The CDR3 DNA reads TGTGCCACCAGCAGCGGGGGGAAGACTAGCGGGAGATGGAGCACCGGGGAGCTGTTTTTT.

This clonotype showed up many times. This sequence joins TRBV10-3 and TRBJ2-7, with D unresolved. The CDR3 consists of 15 residues. V lost 5 bases, J lost 2 bases, and 16 bases lay in between. CDR1 is ENHRY and CDR2 is SYGVKD in the germline V gene. The CDR3 is CAISTQTQVTYEQYF. The CDR3 DNA reads TGTGCCATCAGTACCCAAACACAAGTCACCTACGAGCAGTACTTC.

The sample holds a few counts of this clonotype. The V gene is TRBV6-2 or TRBV6-3, the J gene TRBJ1-5; no reliable D call. There are 16 residues in the CDR3. Trimming cost V 6 bases and J 0 bases, with 15 bases left between them. The germline V gene has CDR1 MNHEY and CDR2 SVGEGT. The CDR3 loop reads CASSSTPPISNQPQHF. The CDR3 coding sequence is TGTGCCAGCAGCTCGACACCTCCGATTAGCAATCAGCCCCAGCATTTT.

This clonotype was counted many times. This CDR3 reads CASSLGFLGGTEAFF. The CDR3 DNA sequence: TGTGCCAGCAGCCTTGGGTTCCTGGGCGGCACTGAAGCTTTCTTT. The rearrangement joins TRBV28 to TRBJ1-1, with D unclear. Deletions cut 6 bases from V and 4 bases from J, with 18 bases between. The CDR3 is 15 residues long. The germline V gene encodes CDR1 MDHEN and CDR2 SYDVKM. Filled out from reference TRBV28 and TRBJ1-1, the complete variable domain reads DVKVTQSSRYLVKRTGEKVFLECVQDMDHENMFWYRQDPGLGLRLIYFSYDVKMKEKGDIPEGYSVSREKKERFSLILESASTNQTSMYLCASSLGFLGGTEAFFGQGTRLTVV.

This clonotype was seen many times. The chain's CDR3 is CASSGPLNTEAFF. CDR3 coding DNA: TGTGCCAGCAGTGGCCCCTTGAACACTGAAGCTTTCTTT. The chain is built from TRBV12-3 or TRBV12-4 and TRBJ1-1, with D hard to call. The ends were cut back, 5 bases at V and 0 bases at J, with 7 bases in the middle. The CDR3 consists of 13 residues.

This chain joins TRBV10-3 and TRBJ1-1, with D possibly being TRBD1 (5 bases). The germline CDR1 and CDR2 sequences are ENHRY and SYGVKD. The CDR3 consists of 12 residues. The V end lost 10 bases, the J end lost 10 bases, and 19 bases lay between the germline ends. The CDR3 DNA sequence: TGTGCCACGTGGGGCGGGGGACCCGTAGCTTTCTTT. Protein: CATWGGGPVAFF.

The J gene is TRBJ1-1, the V gene TRBV20-1; weak D call: TRBD1 (5 bases). The CDR3 loop spans 14 amino acids. Germline CDR1 reads DFQATT; CDR2 reads SNEGSKA (reference sequence). Between the trimmed V and J ends, which lost 6 bases and 0 bases, there was a span of 14 bases. The CDR3 bases are TGCAGTGCCGAACCGGGACCTCTGAACACTGAAGCTTTCTTT. Its protein is CSAEPGPLNTEAFF.